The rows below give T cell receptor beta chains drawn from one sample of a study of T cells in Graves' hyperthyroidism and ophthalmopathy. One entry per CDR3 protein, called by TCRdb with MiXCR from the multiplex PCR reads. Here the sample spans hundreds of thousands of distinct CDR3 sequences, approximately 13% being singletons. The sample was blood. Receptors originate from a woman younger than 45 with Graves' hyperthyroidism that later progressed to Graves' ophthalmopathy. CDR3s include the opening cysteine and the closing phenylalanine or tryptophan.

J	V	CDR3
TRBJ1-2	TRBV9	CASSVDKGDYGYTF
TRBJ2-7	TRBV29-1	CSVGPGTGSYEQYF
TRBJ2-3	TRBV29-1	CSVEDLAGSTDTQYF
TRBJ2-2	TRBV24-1	CATSEAGVTDTGELFF
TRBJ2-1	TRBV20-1	CSAREPGLASYNEQFF
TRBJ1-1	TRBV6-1	CASSPDRSEAFF
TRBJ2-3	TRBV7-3	CASSPRRGAGGQDTQYF
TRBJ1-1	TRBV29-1	CSVEVGTYTEAFF
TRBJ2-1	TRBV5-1	CASSTGTGGDEQFF
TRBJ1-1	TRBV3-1	CASVPTGLLGNTEAFF
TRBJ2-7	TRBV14	CASSQAAVYEQYF
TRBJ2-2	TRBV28	CASRSGLAGTNTGELFF
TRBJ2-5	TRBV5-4	CASSLVTSETQYF
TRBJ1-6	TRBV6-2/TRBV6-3	CATESNGFSPLHF
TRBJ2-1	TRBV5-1	CASSWTGDEQFF
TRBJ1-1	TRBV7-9	CASSLEGGLEAFF
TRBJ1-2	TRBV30	CAWRNKLYDHTNYGYTF
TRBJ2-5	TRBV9	CASSAAGLAVETQYF
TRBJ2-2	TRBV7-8	CASSAPVRLNTGELFF
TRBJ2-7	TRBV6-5	CASSYSTSGSNEQYF
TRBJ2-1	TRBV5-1	CASSWASGSDNEQFF
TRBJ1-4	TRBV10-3	CAIRGKSNEKLFF
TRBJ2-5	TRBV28	CASSSAGGYGTQYF
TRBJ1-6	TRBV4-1	CASSHLGDSPLHF
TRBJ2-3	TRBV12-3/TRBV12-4	CASSPRSSTDTQYF
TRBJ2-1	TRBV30	CAWSRGEYNEQFF
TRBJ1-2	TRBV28	CASSPQTDGYTF
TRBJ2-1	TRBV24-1	CATSDASILVAGQFF
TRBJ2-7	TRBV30	CAWVKAGMYEQYF